The rows below give T cell receptor beta chains drawn from one sample of a study of blood T cells in healthy people across ages. TCRdb analysed the 5' RACE reads with MiXCR anew, one entry per CDR3 protein. Counted here are approximately 850,000 distinct CDR3 sequences, around 42% occurring once; the ten biggest clones make up approximately 19%. The sequencing input was blood. These receptors all stem from a man in his 60s in good health. The CDR3 runs from the conserved cysteine through the conserved F or W. The D gene is left open where the match is weak. Clone sizes are given selectively: once, few, many, or a class where the clone is expanded.

TRBJ1-5	.	TRBV16	.	CASSQSVWPQHF	TGTGCCAGCAGCCAATCAGTGTGGCCCCAGCATTTT
TRBJ2-7	.	TRBV11-2	.	CASSLKEGGSYEQYF	TGTGCCAGCAGCTTAAAGGAGGGGGGGAGCTACGAGCAGTACTTC
TRBJ2-7	.	TRBV20-1	TRBD1	CSARDRGAYEQYF	TGCAGTGCTCGGGACAGGGGTGCCTACGAGCAGTACTTC
TRBJ1-6	.	TRBV7-6	.	CASSLLSRGARNSPLHF	TGTGCCAGCAGCCTCCTTAGTCGGGGGGCGAGAAATTCACCCCTCCACTTT
TRBJ1-2	.	TRBV10-2	.	CASAGVPINYGYTF	TGCGCCAGCGCGGGGGTCCCCATTAACTATGGCTACACCTTC
TRBJ1-4	many	TRBV4-3	.	CASSQAPAHSNEKLFF	TGCGCCAGCAGCCAAGCCCCGGCGCACTCGAATGAAAAACTGTTTTTT
TRBJ2-1	.	TRBV10-3	TRBD1	CAISESLSTGYNEQFF	TGTGCCATCAGTGAGTCTCTTTCGACAGGGTATAATGAGCAGTTCTTC
TRBJ2-2	.	TRBV28	.	CASSLELQGNTGELFF	TGTGCCAGCAGTTTAGAGTTACAGGGAAACACCGGGGAGCTGTTTTTT
TRBJ2-3	.	TRBV7-3	.	CASSGKSTDTQYF	TGTGCCAGCAGCGGAAAGTCCACAGATACGCAGTATTTT
TRBJ2-1	.	TRBV15	TRBD2	CATSIPGLAVGRTYNEQFF	TGTGCCACCAGCATCCCGGGACTAGCGGTGGGTCGGACCTACAATGAGCAGTTCTTC
TRBJ2-1	.	TRBV6-2/TRBV6-3	.	CASSYRRGEQFF	TGTGCCAGCAGTTACAGGAGGGGTGAGCAGTTCTTC
TRBJ1-1	.	TRBV5-5	TRBD1	CASSPYRGRDTEAFF	TGTGCCAGCAGTCCATACAGGGGCCGGGACACTGAAGCTTTCTTT
TRBJ1-6	.	TRBV20-1	TRBD1	CSARAGGSSYNSPLHF	TGCAGTGCTAGAGCAGGGGGTAGCTCCTATAATTCACCCCTCCACTTT
TRBJ2-4	.	TRBV5-1	TRBD1	CASSLERAGGVHEQYF	TGCGCCAGCAGCTTGGAGAGGGCAGGGGGCGTCCATGAGCAGTACTTC
TRBJ2-5	.	TRBV7-6	.	CASSPSWATETQYF	TGTGCCAGCAGCCCATCGTGGGCGACGGAGACCCAGTACTTC
TRBJ1-5	.	TRBV6-6	TRBD1	CASSRTSGGAGQPQHF	TGTGCCAGCAGCCGAACGTCAGGGGGCGCAGGTCAGCCCCAGCATTTT
TRBJ2-1	.	TRBV28	.	CASSLRLRSYNEQFF	TGTGCCAGCAGTTTGCGACTTCGGTCCTACAATGAGCAGTTCTTC
TRBJ1-5	few	TRBV4-1	TRBD1	CASSLGQGDNQPQHF	TGCGCCAGCAGTCTTGGACAGGGGGACAATCAGCCCCAGCATTTT
TRBJ2-1	.	TRBV4-1	.	CASSRTMGGPSSYNEQFF	TGCGCCAGCAGCCGTACGATGGGCGGGCCGAGCTCCTACAATGAGCAGTTCTTC
TRBJ2-7	.	TRBV12-3/TRBV12-4	TRBD1	CASTFLKGQDHSYEQYF	TGTGCCAGCACCTTTTTAAAGGGACAGGATCACTCCTACGAGCAGTACTTC
TRBJ2-7	.	TRBV6-6	.	CASSPGQWTYEQYF	TGTGCCAGCAGCCCGGGACAATGGACCTACGAGCAGTACTTC
TRBJ2-7	.	TRBV20-1	TRBD2	CSARDRLAGGRWEQYF	TGCAGTGCTAGAGATAGACTAGCGGGGGGCCGATGGGAGCAGTACTTC
TRBJ2-7	few	TRBV7-2	.	CASLGDRESLEQYF	TGTGCCAGCTTAGGGGATCGGGAGTCCCTCGAGCAGTACTTC
TRBJ2-3	many	TRBV5-5	.	CASSRLGSDTQYF	TGTGCCAGCAGCAGGCTGGGATCAGATACGCAGTATTTT